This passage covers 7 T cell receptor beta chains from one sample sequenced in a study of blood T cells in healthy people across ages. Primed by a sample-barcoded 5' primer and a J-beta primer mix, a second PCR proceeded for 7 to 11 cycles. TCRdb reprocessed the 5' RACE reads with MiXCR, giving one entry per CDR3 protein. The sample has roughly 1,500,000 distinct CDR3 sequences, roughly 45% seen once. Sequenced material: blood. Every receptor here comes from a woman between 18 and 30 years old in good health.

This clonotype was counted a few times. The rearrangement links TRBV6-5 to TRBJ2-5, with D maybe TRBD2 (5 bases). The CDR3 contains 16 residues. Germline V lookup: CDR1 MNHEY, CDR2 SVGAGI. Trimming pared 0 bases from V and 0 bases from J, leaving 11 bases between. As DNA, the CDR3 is TGTGCCAGCAGTTACTCGCTTAGCGCAAACCAAGAGACCCAGTACTTC. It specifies CASSYSLSANQETQYF.

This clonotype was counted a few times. The CDR3 DNA follows: TGTGCCAGCAGCGGCAGAGAAGCGGGTTACAATGAGCAGTTCTTC. It encodes CASSGREAGYNEQFF. The V call is TRBV7-2, the J call TRBJ2-1; TRBD2 is a possible D gene (6 bases). Per germline, CDR1 SGHTA and CDR2 FQGNSA. The CDR3 is made up of 15 amino acids. Trimming pared 5 bases from V and 4 bases from J, leaving 15 bases between.

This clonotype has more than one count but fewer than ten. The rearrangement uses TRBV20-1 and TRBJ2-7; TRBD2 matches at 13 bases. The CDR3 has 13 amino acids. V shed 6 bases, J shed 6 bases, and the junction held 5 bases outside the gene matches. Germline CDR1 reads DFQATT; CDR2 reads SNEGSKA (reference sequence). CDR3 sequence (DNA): TGCAGTGCAGGACTAGCGGGAGTCCCCGAGCAGTACTTC. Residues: CSAGLAGVPEQYF.

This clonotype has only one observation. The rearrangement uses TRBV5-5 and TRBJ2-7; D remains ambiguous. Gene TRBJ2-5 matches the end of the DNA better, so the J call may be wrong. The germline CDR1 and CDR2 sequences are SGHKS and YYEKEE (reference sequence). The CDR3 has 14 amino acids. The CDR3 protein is CASSFGSLLETQYF. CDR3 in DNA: TGTGCCAGCAGCTTCGGATCTCTACTGGAGACCCAGTACTTC.

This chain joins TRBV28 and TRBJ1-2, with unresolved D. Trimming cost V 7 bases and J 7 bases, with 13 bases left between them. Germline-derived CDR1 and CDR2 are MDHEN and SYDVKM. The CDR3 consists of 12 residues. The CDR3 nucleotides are TGTGCCAGCAACTTGCCCGGGTGTGGCTACACCTTC. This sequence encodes CASNLPGCGYTF.

The DNA of the CDR3 is TGTGCCAGCAGTTTAATTACAGGGGGCCGCGGCTACACCTTC. This codes for CASSLITGGRGYTF. The chain joins TRBV28 to TRBJ1-2; TRBD1 agrees at 9 bases. The CDR3 loop spans 14 amino acids. Germline values: CDR1 MDHEN, CDR2 SYDVKM. Unmatched junction bases numbered 6, after V lost 2 bases and J lost 8 bases.

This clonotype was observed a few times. The CDR3 nucleotides are TGTGCCAGCAGTTTTGGAGGGGGGGCCTACGGCTACACCTTC. This gives the protein CASSFGGGAYGYTF. V and J are TRBV12-3 or TRBV12-4 and TRBJ1-2, with a weak D call TRBD1 (6 bases). V was cut by 3 bases and J by 8 bases, with 16 bases left in between. The CDR3 sequence is 14 residues long.